The 31 T cell receptor beta chains reported below all come from one sample, sequenced in a study of blood T cell repertoires in COVID-19. The assay was immunoSEQ multiplex PCR, and TCRdb's table has in-frame clones only and misses some. The sample holds over 300,000 clones, over 75% seen once. Source material: PBMCs or T cells enriched from blood (not recorded which). These receptors all stem from a woman aged 25-40 years with acute COVID-19.

The J gene is TRBJ2-7, the V gene TRBV5-5; 8 positions agree with TRBD1. This CDR3 spans 14 amino acids. V shed 2 bases, J shed 1 base, and the junction held 2 bases outside the gene matches. The germline V gene has CDR1 SGHKS and CDR2 YYEKEE (reference sequence). The CDR3 DNA reads TGTGCCAGCAGCTTCGGACAGGGATCCTACGAGCAGTACTTC. Protein: CASSFGQGSYEQYF.

This clone was seen only a few times. This rearrangement joins TRBV7-3 to TRBJ1-6, with 7 nucleotides matching TRBD1. Germline assignment: CDR1 SGHTA and CDR2 FQGTGA. This CDR3 region has 15 residues. The junction had 3 bases not matched to a gene; V was cut back by 1 base and J by 6 bases. The CDR3 nucleotides are TGTGCCAGCAGCTTAATTGGGGACAGTAATTCACCCCTCCACTTT. Its protein is CASSLIGDSNSPLHF.

This chain joins TRBV30 and TRBJ1-4; the D gene is possibly TRBD1 (5 bases). The V end lost 7 bases, the J end lost 4 bases, and 31 bases lay between the germline ends. The CDR3 sequence is 19 residues long. Per the germline V gene, CDR1 is GTSNPN and CDR2 is SVGIG (reference sequence). The CDR3 sequence: CASPGGHTSTSLINEKLFF. Here the CDR3 DNA reads TGTGCCTCCCCCGGCGGACACACATCGACCTCCCTGATTAATGAAAAACTGTTTTTT.

The rearrangement links TRBV15 to TRBJ1-2; possibly TRBD1 for D (5 bases). The germline V gene has CDR1 LNHNV and CDR2 YYDKDF (reference sequence). The V end was cut by 6 bases, the J end by 7 bases, with 24 bases between. This CDR3 contains 16 residues. The CDR3 loop reads CATSRPTPGRDVGYTF. The CDR3 DNA follows: TGTGCCACCAGTAGACCAACTCCAGGGCGGGATGTTGGCTACACCTTC.

The CDR3 sequence: CASSDYRGSGNTIYF. The CDR3, as DNA: TGTGCCAGTAGCGATTACAGGGGCTCTGGAAACACCATATATTTT. The chain combines TRBV19 with TRBJ1-3; 7 positions agree with TRBD1. With V trimmed by 6 bases and J by 0 bases, 5 bases remained unmatched. The CDR3 covers 15 residues. Germline loops: CDR1 LNHDA, CDR2 SQIVND (reference sequence). The complete variable domain, with remaining parts taken from reference TRBV19 and TRBJ1-3, reads DGGITQSPKYLFRKEGQNVTLSCEQNLNHDAMYWYRQDPGQGLRLIYYSQIVNDFQKGDIAEGYSVSREKKESFPLTVTSAQKNPTAFYLCASSDYRGSGNTIYFGEGSWLTVV.

This rearrangement joins TRBV25-1 to TRBJ2-7; maybe TRBD1 (5 bases). The V and J ends lost 5 bases and 3 bases respectively, with 5 bases between them. Germline V gene data show CDR1 as MGHDK and CDR2 as SYGVNS. The CDR3 covers 11 residues. The CDR3 loop is CASSRGYEQYF. CDR3 sequence (DNA): TGTGCCAGCAGTAGGGGCTACGAGCAGTACTTC.

The chain couples TRBV27 to TRBJ1-6; weak D call: TRBD1 (6 bases). V gave up 6 bases and J gave up 4 bases, with 13 bases separating them. The germline V gene encodes CDR1 MNHEY and CDR2 SMNVEV (reference sequence). The CDR3 is made up of 15 amino acids. The CDR3 DNA reads as TGTGCCAGCAGCCACGGACAGCTTTATAATTCACCCCTCCACTTT. Amino acids: CASSHGQLYNSPLHF.

This clone was found once. The chain employs TRBV7-9 and TRBJ2-2, with D tentatively TRBD1 (6 bases). V was shortened by 2 bases and J by 7 bases, with 11 bases between the two germline ends. Germline CDR1 and CDR2: SEHNR and FQNEAQ (reference sequence). The CDR3 contains 14 residues. CDR3 residues: CASSLTRGDGELFF. In nucleotides, the CDR3 is TGTGCCAGCAGCTTAACCAGGGGAGACGGGGAGCTGTTTTTT.

In its sample, this clone was seen once. This chain uses TRBV6-5 with TRBJ1-1, with no clear D. The V gene's germline CDR1 is MNHEY and CDR2 SVGAGI. This CDR3 comprises 14 residues. The V end lost 6 bases, the J end lost 4 bases, and 15 bases lay between the germline ends. The CDR3 bases are TGTGCCAGCAGCCCGGGTCGGGGTTTCACTGAAGCTTTCTTT. This codes for CASSPGRGFTEAFF.

Comment on this clone: Other DNA sequences from this sample encode an identical CDR3 as well. The chain joins TRBV7-3 to TRBJ2-1, with 7 bases lining up with TRBD2. This CDR3 is built from 15 residues. Germline V gives CDR1 SGHTA, CDR2 FQGTGA. The ends lost 2 bases at V and 2 bases at J; junction bases unmatched: 3. CDR3 DNA: TGTGCCAGCAGCTTACGCGGGGGAACCTACAATGAGCAGTTCTTC. It translates to CASSLRGGTYNEQFF.

The J gene is TRBJ1-6, the V gene TRBV27; D is unresolved. The CDR3 has 16 amino acids. V dropped 5 bases and J dropped 3 bases, with 14 bases sitting between them. Germline V gene data show CDR1 as MNHEY and CDR2 as SMNVEV (reference sequence). The chain's CDR3 is CASSQVAANYNSPLHF. The DNA of the CDR3 is TGTGCCAGCAGTCAAGTGGCAGCGAACTATAATTCACCCCTCCACTTT.

The chain couples TRBV6-5 to TRBJ1-5, with D tentatively TRBD1 (5 bases). CDR1 and CDR2 from the germline V gene are MNHEY and SVGAGI. This CDR3 has 12 residues. Trimming removed 6 bases at V and 6 bases at J, with 9 bases between. Here the CDR3 DNA reads TGTGCCAGCAGAAACGGGGGTCAGCCCCAGCATTTT. Protein sequence: CASRNGGQPQHF.

This chain connects TRBV24-1 to TRBJ2-1, with a possible D match to TRBD2 (6 bases). The CDR3 contains 15 residues. The germline V and J ends were trimmed by 5 bases and 0 bases, with 10 bases remaining between them. Germline V CDR1 and CDR2: KGHDR, SFDVKD. The CDR3 region has the DNA TGTGCCACCAGTGGGGAGGTTAGCTCCTACAATGAGCAGTTCTTC. It is translated as CATSGEVSSYNEQFF.

The rearrangement uses TRBV19 and TRBJ1-5; D is unresolved. V was clipped by 0 bases and J by 7 bases, with 7 bases between them. Germline lookup yields CDR1 LNHDA and CDR2 SQIVND (reference sequence). This CDR3 is built from 13 residues. The CDR3: CASSIDLLQPQHF. CDR3 DNA: TGTGCCAGTAGTATAGATCTTTTACAGCCCCAGCATTTT.

This chain uses TRBV5-5 with TRBJ2-1; 9 bases are a match to TRBD1. Trimming removed 2 bases from V and 2 bases from J; junction bases left unmatched: 8. The germline gives CDR1 SGHKS, CDR2 YYEKEE (reference sequence). CDR3 length: 17 residues. The CDR3 DNA sequence: TGTGCCAGCAGCTTCCTAACAGGGGGCACAGCCTACAATGAGCAGTTCTTC. Protein product: CASSFLTGGTAYNEQFF.

This chain links TRBV24-1 with TRBJ2-1, with D possibly being TRBD2 (7 bases). The CDR3 contains 16 residues. Germline CDR1 reads KGHDR; CDR2 reads SFDVKD. The V end was cut by 1 base, the J end by 7 bases, with 16 bases between. Here the CDR3 reads CATSDFTQGRGNEQFF. In DNA form, the CDR3 reads TGTGCCACCAGTGATTTTACCCAGGGGCGGGGGAATGAGCAGTTCTTC.

Comments on this clone: The same CDR3 is also encoded by other DNA sequences in this sample. The J gene is TRBJ1-2, the V gene TRBV5-1; a possible D gene is TRBD1 (6 bases). The CDR3 totals 13 residues. V was trimmed by 4 bases and J by 5 bases, leaving 12 bases between them. The germline CDR1 and CDR2 sequences are SGHRS and YFSETQ. Here the CDR3 DNA reads TGCGCCAGCAGCCTGGGACATGATTATGGCTACACCTTC. It yields the protein CASSLGHDYGYTF.

The V gene is TRBV6-5, the J gene TRBJ1-2, with D perhaps matching TRBD1 (5 bases). The CDR3 has 12 residues. Germline V gene sequence: CDR1 MNHEY, CDR2 SVGAGI. The V gene lost 8 bases and the J gene lost 6 bases, with 13 bases spanning the gap. In nucleotides, the CDR3 is TGTGCCAGCCGCCCCGACAGTCATGGCTACACCTTC. Translating gives CASRPDSHGYTF.

This sequence joins TRBV19 and TRBJ1-4; possible D gene TRBD1, 6 bases. CDR1 LNHDA and CDR2 SQIVND come from the germline V gene (reference sequence). V lost 6 bases and J 0 bases, leaving 14 bases between the germline ends. The CDR3 loop spans 16 amino acids. CDR3 loop: CASSKTGSATNEKLFF. The CDR3 DNA reads TGTGCCAGTAGCAAAACAGGGTCGGCAACTAATGAAAAACTGTTTTTT.

The V call is TRBV5-1, the J call TRBJ1-1; D uncertain. CDR3 size: 14 residues. Germline CDR1 is SGHRS and CDR2 is YFSETQ. Trimming took 0 bases from V and 6 from J, leaving 12 bases between them. This CDR3 reads CASSLDPGAAEAFF. The CDR3 DNA reads TGCGCCAGCAGCTTGGATCCCGGCGCGGCTGAAGCTTTCTTT.

This clone has a handful of counts. The chain combines TRBV30 with TRBJ1-1; D not resolved. Trimming took off 3 bases at V and 4 bases at J, with 9 bases between the two ends. Germline V lookup: CDR1 GTSNPN, CDR2 SVGIG (reference sequence). CDR3 length: 12 amino acids. The CDR3 reads CAWRLGITEAFF. CDR3 coding DNA: TGTGCCTGGAGACTAGGAATCACTGAAGCTTTCTTT.

The chain combines TRBV11-3 with TRBJ2-3; tentative D call: TRBD2 (5 bases). The germline V and J ends were trimmed by 5 bases and 2 bases, with 20 bases remaining between them. Germline assignment: CDR1 SGHNT and CDR2 YENEEA. The CDR3 length is 17 residues. This CDR3 is CASSPGVDKPNTDTQYF. CDR3 nucleotide sequence: TGTGCCAGCAGCCCCGGGGTCGACAAGCCCAACACAGATACGCAGTATTTT.

This chain joins TRBV7-9 and TRBJ2-1; 12 bases fit TRBD2. Germline CDR1 reads SEHNR; CDR2 reads FQNEAQ (reference sequence). The CDR3 sequence is 14 residues long. The V segment lost 8 bases and the J segment 8 bases; nucleotides outside the gene matches: 7. The CDR3 DNA reads TGTGCCAGCGCTAGCGGGGGGGCCGGGGATGAGCAGTTCTTC. Residues: CASASGGAGDEQFF.

The chain joins TRBV19 to TRBJ2-1, with 9 bases aligning to TRBD1. Germline loops: CDR1 LNHDA, CDR2 SQIVND (reference sequence). The junction had 7 bases not matched to a gene; V was cut back by 3 bases and J by 7 bases. The CDR3 extends over 15 amino acids. The DNA of the CDR3 is TGTGCCAGTAGTATTGTACAGGGGGCACGGAATGAGCAGTTCTTC. It translates to CASSIVQGARNEQFF.

This clone was observed a single time. Other DNA sequences in this sample translate to the same CDR3. The V gene is TRBV10-1, the J gene TRBJ2-2; maybe TRBD1 (5 bases). Trimming shortened V by 3 bases and J by 4 bases, and 9 bases separated the two germline ends. The CDR3 runs 14 residues. Germline V gives CDR1 WNHNN, CDR2 SYGVQD (reference sequence). CDR3 residues: CASSDRVGTGELFF. In DNA, the CDR3 is TGCGCCAGCAGTGACAGGGTGGGCACCGGGGAGCTGTTTTTT.

V gene TRBV5-1 combines with J gene TRBJ2-2, with TRBD1 matching over 9 bases. Germline assignment: CDR1 SGHRS and CDR2 YFSETQ. V was pared by 7 bases and J by 5 bases, with 9 bases of the junction left unmatched. This CDR3 spans 15 amino acids. The CDR3 protein is CASAPGQGPTGELFF. The DNA of the CDR3 is TGCGCCAGCGCCCCGGGACAGGGCCCTACCGGGGAGCTGTTTTTT.

The rearrangement joins TRBV7-6 to TRBJ1-6; D remains ambiguous. CDR3 size: 16 residues. CDR1 and CDR2 from the germline V gene are SGHVS and FNYEAQ. The V gene lost 1 base and the J gene lost 7 bases, with 14 bases spanning the gap. CDR3 sequence reads: CASSLEGRRRNSPLHF. In DNA form, the CDR3 reads TGTGCCAGCAGCTTAGAAGGTAGACGGAGGAATTCACCCCTCCACTTT.

The V and J genes are TRBV6-5 and TRBJ2-1, with D tentatively TRBD1 (6 bases). V gave up 3 bases and J gave up 1 base, with 10 bases separating them. Germline CDR1 is MNHEY and CDR2 is SVGAGI. The CDR3 covers 15 residues. CDR3 residues: CASSYATGSYNEQFF. CDR3 nucleotides: TGTGCCAGCAGTTATGCAACAGGGTCCTACAATGAGCAGTTCTTC.

On this clone: A read error may produce the germline difference seen at one junction end. The rearrangement joins TRBV7-9 to TRBJ1-2; possible D gene TRBD1, 5 bases. CDR3 length equals 19 residues. Germline lookup yields CDR1 SEHNR and CDR2 FQNEAQ (reference sequence). The CDR3 region is CASSISPFMRTGVNHGYTF. CDR3 DNA: TGTGCCAGCAGCATAAGTCCCTTCATGAGGACGGGGGTTAACCATGGCTACACCTTC.

In this sample, this clone turned up once. The rearrangement links TRBV19 to TRBJ1-4; D possibly corresponds to TRBD1 (5 bases). Trimming stripped 3 bases from V and 13 bases from J, with 15 bases between. The CDR3 extends over 13 amino acids. Germline V gene lookup returns CDR1 LNHDA and CDR2 SQIVND (reference sequence). CDR3 region: CASSIQLQGGLFF. The CDR3 coding sequence is TGTGCCAGTAGTATCCAGCTCCAGGGAGGACTGTTTTTT.

The chain is built from TRBV19 and TRBJ2-1, with TRBD1 matching 10 bases. The CDR3 sequence is 15 residues long. V lost 6 bases and J lost 3; bases outside the gene matches: 5. Per germline, CDR1 LNHDA and CDR2 SQIVND (reference sequence). The CDR3 loop reads CASRQGQGNYNEQFF. The DNA of the CDR3 is TGTGCCAGTAGACAGGGACAGGGGAACTACAATGAGCAGTTCTTC.